This T cell receptor (beta chain) appears in the sequencing data of a study of blood T cell repertoires in COVID-19. In the study overall: T cells, B-cell-depleted T cells, or PBMCs supplied cDNA or gDNA.

The germline CDR1 and CDR2 sequences are MNHEY and SVGAGI. The J segment lost 4 bases and the V segment lost 6 bases, leaving 3 bases of the junction unmatched. This CDR3 has 13 residues. In the original analysis: Reference gene primers were amplified, and this amplification served to estimate nucleated cell counts. Assay used: immunoSEQ multiplex PCR; TCRdb lists only in-frame clones, some missing. V and J calls and clone size follow that table, whereas D and trimming were derived from the DNA. Of 100,000 to 150,000 clones listed, 65% to 90% were seen once; the top ten hold 25% to 30%. Material: peripheral blood. The rearrangement links TRBV6-5 to TRBJ1-1; 9 positions agree with TRBD1. This TCR was sampled from a woman at least 80 years old with acute or convalescent COVID-19. CDR3 loop: CASRGQGGTEAFF. The CDR3 DNA follows: TGTGCCAGCAGGGGACAGGGTGGCACTGAAGCTTTCTTT.